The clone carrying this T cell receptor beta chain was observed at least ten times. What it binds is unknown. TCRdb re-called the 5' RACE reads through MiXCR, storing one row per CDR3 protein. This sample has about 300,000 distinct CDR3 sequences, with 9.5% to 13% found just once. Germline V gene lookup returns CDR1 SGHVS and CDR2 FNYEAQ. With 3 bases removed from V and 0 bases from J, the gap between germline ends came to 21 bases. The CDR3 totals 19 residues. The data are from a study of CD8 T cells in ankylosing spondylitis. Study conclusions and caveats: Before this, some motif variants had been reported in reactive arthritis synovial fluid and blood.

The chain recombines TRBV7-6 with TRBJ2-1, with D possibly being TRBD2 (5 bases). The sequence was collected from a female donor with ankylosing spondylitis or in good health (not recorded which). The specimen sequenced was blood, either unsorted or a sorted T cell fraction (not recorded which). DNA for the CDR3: TGTGCCAGCAGCTTGGTTGTAGCGACCCGATCTAGCTCCTACAATGAGCAGTTCTTC. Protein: CASSLVVATRSSSYNEQFF.